Below are 29 T cell receptor beta chains sequenced from a single sample in a study of T cells in Graves' hyperthyroidism and ophthalmopathy. Amplified TCR beta CDR3 regions came from RNA transcripts. Initially, a first-round RT-PCR of the TCR CDR3 employed the HTBI primer set. Each CDR3 protein gets one entry after TCRdb re-called the multiplex PCR reads with MiXCR. The sample has 600,000 or so distinct CDR3 sequences, about 17% seen once; the top ten hold 3% to 4%. The sequenced sample consisted of blood. These receptors were collected from a woman under 40 with Graves' hyperthyroidism.

The chain has TRBV18 and TRBJ1-2, with TRBD1 as a possible D gene (5 bases). There are 13 residues in the CDR3. From germline, CDR1 is KGHSH and CDR2 LQKENI. V gave up 11 bases and J gave up 8 bases, with 21 bases separating them. The CDR3 nucleotides read TGTGCCGGGGGACCGGGACCGGGCGAGGGCTACACCTTC. Translating it yields CAGGPGPGEGYTF.

This clonotype was observed a few times. The J gene is TRBJ2-1, the V gene TRBV6-5; a weak D match, TRBD1 (6 bases). CDR3 size: 13 residues. CDR1 MNHEY and CDR2 SVGAGI come from the germline V gene. V gave up 2 bases and J gave up 5 bases, with 7 bases separating them. The CDR3 bases are TGTGCCAGCAGTTACAACAGGGACAATGAGCAGTTCTTC. This encodes CASSYNRDNEQFF.

The chain joins TRBV6-1 to TRBJ1-2; D unresolved. This CDR3 region has 14 residues. The V end was cut by 7 bases, the J end by 9 bases, with 21 bases between. Germline V CDR1 and CDR2: MNHNS, SASEGT. The CDR3 sequence: CASTKPANPGSYTF. Written as DNA, the CDR3 is TGTGCCAGCACCAAACCCGCGAACCCGGGTAGCTACACCTTC.

This chain links TRBV7-3 with TRBJ1-4, with D tentatively TRBD1 (6 bases). Per the germline V gene, CDR1 is SGHTA and CDR2 is FQGTGA. V shed 3 bases and J shed 0 bases, with 14 bases lying between them. The CDR3 totals 17 residues. The CDR3 here is CASSFGDNSTTNEKLFF. CDR3 bases: TGTGCCAGCAGCTTCGGGGACAACTCGACAACTAATGAAAAACTGTTTTTT.

This chain links TRBV11-3 with TRBJ2-1, with D possibly being TRBD2 (6 bases). CDR3 length equals 17 residues. CDR1 SGHNT and CDR2 YENEEA come from the germline V gene. Between the trimmed V and J ends, which lost 5 bases and 0 bases, there was a span of 17 bases. The CDR3 DNA reads TGTGCCAGCAGCCGGGGACTGGATTACAGCTCCTACAATGAGCAGTTCTTC. Its protein is CASSRGLDYSSYNEQFF.

Regarding this clonotype: A read error may explain this, as a much larger clone is one base away. The chain is built from TRBV30 and TRBJ1-2; tentatively, D is TRBD1 (6 bases). Germline CDR1 is GTSNPN and CDR2 is SVGIG (reference sequence). The CDR3 consists of 17 residues. The CDR3 bases are TGTGCCTGGAGTGGCCGCGGGACACCAAGTCCTGGCTATGGCGACACCTTC. Protein product: CAWSGRGTPSPGYGDTF.

This clonotype was counted a few times. The chain is built from TRBV20-1 and TRBJ1-1; possibly TRBD1 for D (6 bases). V lost 0 bases and J 1 base, leaving 12 bases between the germline ends. This CDR3 region has 15 residues. Germline CDR1 DFQATT, CDR2 SNEGSKA (reference sequence). CDR3 coding DNA: TGCAGTGCTAGAGATCCGGGGGGCGCGAACACTGAAGCTTTCTTT. This gives the protein CSARDPGGANTEAFF.

The rearrangement links TRBV18 to TRBJ2-3; D might be TRBD1 (7 bases). The V gene's germline CDR1 is KGHSH and CDR2 LQKENI. This CDR3 has 17 amino acids. V shed 3 bases and J shed 4 bases, with 20 bases lying between them. In nucleotides, the CDR3 is TGTGCCAGCTCACCCTTCAATCCAGGGGGGAATGCAGATACGCAGTATTTT. It encodes CASSPFNPGGNADTQYF.

This clonotype was seen more than once but under ten times. Written as DNA, the CDR3 is TGCGCCAGCAGCCAAGATAGGGGACAGGGGGCATGGAATACGCAGTATTTT. It specifies CASSQDRGQGAWNTQYF. The V gene is TRBV4-1, the J gene TRBJ2-3; TRBD1 matches 12 bases. The CDR3 spans 17 residues. The ends lost 0 bases at V and 7 bases at J; junction bases unmatched: 8. Germline V CDR1 and CDR2: MGHRA, YSYEKL.

This chain uses TRBV18 with TRBJ1-1; D is unresolved. V lost 2 bases and J 1 base, leaving 11 bases between the germline ends. Per the germline V gene, CDR1 is KGHSH and CDR2 is LQKENI. The CDR3 has 15 residues. The CDR3 coding sequence is TGTGCCAGCTCACCATACCCAAATCCGAACACTGAAGCTTTCTTT. As protein: CASSPYPNPNTEAFF.

This clonotype has just a few counts. The chain joins TRBV7-2 to TRBJ1-2; the D is unclear. Trimming cost V 1 base and J 4 bases, with 16 bases left between them. The CDR3 has 16 amino acids. Germline V gene data show CDR1 as SGHTA and CDR2 as FQGNSA. The CDR3 DNA reads TGTGCCAGCAGCTTAGATCGGGGTGTGGGATCCTATGGCTACACCTTC. Translation: CASSLDRGVGSYGYTF.

The J gene is TRBJ2-2, the V gene TRBV4-1, with 11 bases aligning to TRBD2. The CDR3 covers 17 residues. Germline V gives CDR1 MGHRA, CDR2 YSYEKL. Trimming took 3 bases from V and 0 from J; bases not matched to a gene: 3. The CDR3 DNA is TGCGCCAGCAGCCACGGACTAGCGGGCCCGAACACCGGGGAGCTGTTTTTT. It is translated as CASSHGLAGPNTGELFF.

Only a few counts were recorded for this clonotype. The rearrangement links TRBV7-2 to TRBJ2-5; D tentatively reads TRBD1 or TRBD2 (5 bases each). The germline gives CDR1 SGHTA, CDR2 FQGNSA. The germline V and J ends were trimmed by 3 bases and 5 bases, with 19 bases remaining between them. The CDR3 runs 16 residues. DNA of the CDR3: TGTGCCAGCAGCTTGGGGACCCAGGAGGTTGGGGAGACCCAGTACTTC. Translating it yields CASSLGTQEVGETQYF.

This clonotype was picked up a small number of times. The chain recombines TRBV19 with TRBJ1-5; D may be TRBD1 (5 bases). The germline CDR1 and CDR2 sequences are LNHDA and SQIVND (reference sequence). V was cut by 7 bases and J by 8 bases, with 21 bases left in between. There are 15 residues in the CDR3. CDR3: CASTDQGLAYEPQHF. In DNA form, the CDR3 reads TGTGCCAGTACCGATCAGGGCCTCGCCTATGAGCCCCAGCATTTT. The entire variable domain, with the rest obtained from reference TRBV19 and TRBJ1-5, is as follows: DGGITQSPKYLFRKEGQNVTLSCEQNLNHDAMYWYRQDPGQGLRLIYYSQIVNDFQKGDIAEGYSVSREKKESFPLTVTSAQKNPTAFYLCASTDQGLAYEPQHFGDGTRLSIL.

This clonotype was found a few times. J is TRBJ1-6 and V is TRBV3-1; maybe TRBD1 (5 bases). This CDR3 is 15 amino acids long. Germline values: CDR1 LGHDT, CDR2 YNNKEL (reference sequence). Trimming shortened V by 4 bases and J by 7 bases, and 14 bases separated the two germline ends. This CDR3 reads CASSPRQGINSPLHF. In DNA, the CDR3 is TGTGCCAGCAGCCCTCGGCAGGGTATCAATTCACCCCTCCACTTT.

The DNA for the CDR3 is TGTGCCAGCAGCTTAGAAACAGGGGTGAACACTGAAGCTTTCTTT. Its translation: CASSLETGVNTEAFF. The V gene is TRBV7-2, the J gene TRBJ1-1; 7 bases map to TRBD1. V shed 1 base, J shed 0 bases, and the junction held 2 bases outside the gene matches. The V gene's germline CDR1 is SGHTA and CDR2 FQGNSA. The CDR3 is 15 residues long.

This clonotype was detected only a few times. The chain employs TRBV18 and TRBJ2-7, with 7 bases that match TRBD1. Losses at the gene ends were 2 bases for V and 7 bases for J; bases not matched to a gene: 11. This CDR3 spans 15 amino acids. Germline assignment: CDR1 KGHSH and CDR2 LQKENI. The CDR3 DNA is TGTGCCAGCTCACCAGCGACAGGGACCTTGGCAGAGCAGTACTTC. Translating it yields CASSPATGTLAEQYF.

This clonotype was picked up many times. The chain recombines TRBV5-5 with TRBJ1-6; TRBD1 matches 7 bases. The germline V gene has CDR1 SGHKS and CDR2 YYEKEE (reference sequence). V lost 0 bases, J lost 7 bases, and 4 bases stayed unmatched. This CDR3 region has 15 residues. This CDR3 is CASSLDGDSNSPLHF. DNA for the CDR3: TGTGCCAGCAGCTTGGATGGGGACAGCAATTCACCCCTCCACTTT.

Points on this clonotype: Since a much larger clone is just one base distant, this may be a read error. This chain joins TRBV27 and TRBJ2-7; 7 nucleotides align to TRBD1. The J call may be incorrect, as the DNA end agrees better with TRBJ2-1. The CDR3 contains 16 residues. Germline loops: CDR1 MNHEY, CDR2 SMNVEV (reference sequence). CDR3 in DNA: TGTGCCAGCAGTAATCGCACAGGGGTCCAGGTCTACGAGCAGTTCTTC. It specifies CASSNRTGVQVYEQFF.

This clonotype was observed many times. The CDR3 bases are TGTGCCAGCAGTTTTGGCCTAGCGGGAGGCCGAGATACGCAGTATTTT. Translated: CASSFGLAGGRDTQYF. The chain employs TRBV28 and TRBJ2-3; TRBD2 matches 11 bases. Germline CDR1 and CDR2: MDHEN and SYDVKM. V lost 3 bases, J lost 5 bases, and 7 bases stayed unmatched. The length of the CDR3 is 16 residues.

This chain connects TRBV27 to TRBJ2-2, with 10 bases lining up with TRBD2. Losses at the gene ends were 6 bases for V and 5 bases for J; bases not matched to a gene: 6. The germline V gene has CDR1 MNHEY and CDR2 SMNVEV (reference sequence). The CDR3 runs to 15 residues. The CDR3 DNA sequence: TGTGCCAGCAGCAGCCTAGCGGGAGAAACCGGGGAGCTGTTTTTT. Its translation: CASSSLAGETGELFF.

This clonotype appeared a few times. The CDR3 protein is CAGEGGLNTEAFF. CDR3 nucleotide sequence: TGTGCCGGAGAGGGGGGCCTAAACACTGAAGCTTTCTTT. The chain links TRBV19 to TRBJ1-1, with D possibly matching TRBD1 (6 bases). The CDR3 length is 13 residues. V was clipped by 11 bases and J by 2 bases, with 15 bases between them. The germline CDR1 and CDR2 sequences are LNHDA and SQIVND (reference sequence).

V gene TRBV10-2 combines with J gene TRBJ2-7, with D perhaps matching TRBD1 (6 bases). V lost 6 bases, J lost 0 bases, and 12 bases lay in between. The V gene's germline CDR1 is WSHSY and CDR2 SAAADI. The CDR3 runs to 14 residues. CDR3 loop: CASRETGSSYEQYF. Here the CDR3 DNA reads TGCGCCAGCAGGGAGACAGGAAGCTCCTACGAGCAGTACTTC.

The CDR3 DNA follows: TGTGCCTGGAGTCTTGTTTTCGGGGAGCTGTTTTTT. Encoded protein: CAWSLVFGELFF. The chain is built from TRBV30 and TRBJ2-2, with no clear D. V lost 2 bases, J lost 7 bases, and 8 bases lay in between. This CDR3 comprises 12 residues. The germline V gene encodes CDR1 GTSNPN and CDR2 SVGIG (reference sequence). The full variable domain, rest sourced from reference TRBV30 and TRBJ2-2, is SQTIHQWPATLVQPVGSPLSLECTVEGTSNPNLYWYRQAAGRGLQLLFYSVGIGQISSEVPQNLSASRPQDRQFILSSKKLLLSDSGFYLCAWSLVFGELFFGEGSRLTVL.

The V gene is TRBV20-1, the J gene TRBJ2-1; D unresolved. The germline V gene has CDR1 DFQATT and CDR2 SNEGSKA (reference sequence). The CDR3 sequence is 13 residues long. V was cut by 1 base and J by 4 bases, with 8 bases left in between. The CDR3 here is CSARGPGYNEQFF. CDR3 coding DNA: TGCAGTGCTAGAGGTCCCGGGTACAATGAGCAGTTCTTC.

Ten or more counts support this clonotype. The chain links TRBV27 to TRBJ2-1; possible D gene TRBD2, 6 bases. Per the germline V gene, CDR1 is MNHEY and CDR2 is SMNVEV (reference sequence). Between the trimmed V and J ends, which lost 3 bases and 5 bases, there was a span of 8 bases. CDR3 length equals 13 residues. The CDR3 region is CASSFLANNEQFF. In nucleotides, the CDR3 is TGTGCCAGCAGTTTCCTAGCGAACAATGAGCAGTTCTTC.

Ten or more counts support this clonotype. The chain carries TRBV7-9 and TRBJ2-5, with TRBD1 identical over 9 bases. The CDR3 is 16 residues long. V lost 5 bases and J lost 4; bases outside the gene matches: 11. The V gene's germline CDR1 is SEHNR and CDR2 FQNEAQ (reference sequence). The CDR3: CASSAEQGAYGETQYF. The DNA of the CDR3 is TGTGCCAGCAGCGCCGAACAGGGGGCTTACGGAGAGACCCAGTACTTC.

Many counts were recorded for this clonotype. The chain combines TRBV20-1 with TRBJ2-1, with unresolved D. V lost 4 bases, J lost 6 bases, and 19 bases lay in between. The germline gives CDR1 DFQATT, CDR2 SNEGSKA (reference sequence). This CDR3 comprises 15 residues. Written as DNA, the CDR3 is TGCAGTGCTACAGAAGCGTCCCGGAATTTCAATGAGCAGTTCTTC. Its translation is CSATEASRNFNEQFF.

The gene calls are TRBV7-9 and TRBJ2-3; 7 bases line up with TRBD2. The CDR3 length is 17 residues. CDR1 and CDR2 (germline): SEHNR, FQNEAQ (reference sequence). Germline trimming cut 5 bases from V and 2 bases from J; bases unmatched to any gene: 13. The CDR3 protein is CASSRPLGGDATDTQYF. In nucleotides, the CDR3 is TGTGCCAGCAGCCGTCCCTTGGGAGGGGATGCCACAGATACGCAGTATTTT.